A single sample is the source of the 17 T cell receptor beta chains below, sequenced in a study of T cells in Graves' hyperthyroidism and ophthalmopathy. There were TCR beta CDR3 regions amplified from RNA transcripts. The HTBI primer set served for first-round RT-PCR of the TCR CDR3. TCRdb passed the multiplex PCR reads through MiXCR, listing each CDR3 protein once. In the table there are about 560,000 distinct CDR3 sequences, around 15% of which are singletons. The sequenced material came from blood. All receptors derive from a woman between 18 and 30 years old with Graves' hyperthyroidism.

For the CDR3, the DNA is TGCGCCAGCAGCCAATTACTGGGGACCTACGAGCAGTACTTC. As protein: CASSQLLGTYEQYF. This chain joins TRBV4-3 and TRBJ2-7; no firm D call. Germline V gives CDR1 LGHNA, CDR2 YSLEER. Trimming cost V 2 bases and J 2 bases, with 10 bases left between them. The CDR3 has 14 residues.

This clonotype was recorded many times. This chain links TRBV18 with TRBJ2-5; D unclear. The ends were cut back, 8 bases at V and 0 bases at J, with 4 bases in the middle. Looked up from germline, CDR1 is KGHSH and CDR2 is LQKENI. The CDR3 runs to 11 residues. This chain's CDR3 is CASSHQETQYF. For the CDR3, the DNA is TGTGCCAGCAGCCACCAAGAGACCCAGTACTTC.

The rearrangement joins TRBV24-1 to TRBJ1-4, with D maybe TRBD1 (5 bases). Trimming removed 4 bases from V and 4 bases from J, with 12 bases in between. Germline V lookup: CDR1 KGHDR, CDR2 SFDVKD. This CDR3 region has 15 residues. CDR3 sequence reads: CATSDGGINNEKLFF. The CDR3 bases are TGTGCCACCAGTGACGGGGGTATTAATAATGAAAAACTGTTTTTT.

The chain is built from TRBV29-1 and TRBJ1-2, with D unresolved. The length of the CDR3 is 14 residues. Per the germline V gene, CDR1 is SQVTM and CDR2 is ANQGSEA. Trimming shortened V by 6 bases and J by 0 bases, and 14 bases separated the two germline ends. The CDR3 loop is CSVERGSPNYGYTF. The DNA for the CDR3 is TGCAGCGTCGAACGAGGCTCGCCTAACTATGGCTACACCTTC. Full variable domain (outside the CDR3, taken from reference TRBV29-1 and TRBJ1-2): SAVISQKPSRDICQRGTSLTIQCQVDSQVTMMFWYRQQPGQSLTLIATANQGSEATYESGFVIDKFPISRPNLTFSTLTVSNMSPEDSSIYLCSVERGSPNYGYTFGSGTRLTVV.

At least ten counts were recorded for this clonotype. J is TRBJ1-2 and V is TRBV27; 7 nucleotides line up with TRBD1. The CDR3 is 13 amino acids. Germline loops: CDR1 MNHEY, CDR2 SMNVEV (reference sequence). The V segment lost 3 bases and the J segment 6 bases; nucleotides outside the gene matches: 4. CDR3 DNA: TGTGCCAGCAGTTTCCGGACAGGAAATGGCTACACCTTC. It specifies CASSFRTGNGYTF.

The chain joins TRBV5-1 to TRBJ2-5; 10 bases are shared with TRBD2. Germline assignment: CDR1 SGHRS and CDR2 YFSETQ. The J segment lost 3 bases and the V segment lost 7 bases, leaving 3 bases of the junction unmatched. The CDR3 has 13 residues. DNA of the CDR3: TGCGCCAGCCGTAGCGGGGGGAAAGAGACCCAGTACTTC. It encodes CASRSGGKETQYF.

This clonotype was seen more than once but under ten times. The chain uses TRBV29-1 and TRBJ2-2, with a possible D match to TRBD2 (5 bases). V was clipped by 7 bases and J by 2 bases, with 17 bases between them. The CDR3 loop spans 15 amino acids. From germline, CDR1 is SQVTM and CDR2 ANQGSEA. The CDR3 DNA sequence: TGCAGCGGTACTATCGGCGGGCCAAACACCGGGGAGCTGTTTTTT. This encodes CSGTIGGPNTGELFF.

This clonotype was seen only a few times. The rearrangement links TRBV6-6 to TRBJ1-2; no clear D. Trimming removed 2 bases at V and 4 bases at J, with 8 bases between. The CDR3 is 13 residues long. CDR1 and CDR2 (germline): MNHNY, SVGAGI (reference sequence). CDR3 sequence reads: CASSYKGFYGYTF. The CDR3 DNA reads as TGTGCCAGCAGTTACAAGGGTTTCTATGGCTACACCTTC.

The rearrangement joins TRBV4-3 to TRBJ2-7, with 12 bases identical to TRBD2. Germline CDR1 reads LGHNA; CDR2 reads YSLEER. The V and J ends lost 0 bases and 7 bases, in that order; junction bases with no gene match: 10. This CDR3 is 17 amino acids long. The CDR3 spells CASSQDLGLAGGREQYF. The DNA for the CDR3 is TGCGCCAGCAGCCAAGATCTCGGGCTAGCGGGGGGGCGTGAGCAGTACTTC.

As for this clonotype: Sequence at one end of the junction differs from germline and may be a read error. The CDR3 DNA reads as TGCAGTGCTAGAGTCCCCGGGAGGGATACGCAGTGTTTT. Translated, it gives CSARVPGRDTQCF. V and J are TRBV20-1 and TRBJ2-3, with 8 bases fitting TRBD2. The CDR3 length is 13 residues. Germline V CDR1 and CDR2: DFQATT, SNEGSKA (reference sequence).

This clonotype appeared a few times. CDR3 sequence: CASRLGWDPNQPQHF. The DNA of the CDR3 is TGCGCCAGCAGACTTGGGTGGGACCCCAATCAGCCCCAGCATTTT. The rearrangement links TRBV5-1 to TRBJ1-5; D may be TRBD1 (5 bases). The CDR3 totals 15 residues. The V gene lost 5 bases and the J gene lost 3 bases, with 15 bases spanning the gap. Germline-derived CDR1 and CDR2 are SGHRS and YFSETQ.

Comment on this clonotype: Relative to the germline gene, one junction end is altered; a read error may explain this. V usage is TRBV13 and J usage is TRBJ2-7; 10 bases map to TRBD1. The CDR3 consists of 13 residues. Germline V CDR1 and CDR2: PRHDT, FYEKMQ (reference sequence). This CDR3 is CTSSEGQGYEQYF. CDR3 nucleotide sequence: TGTACCAGCAGCGAGGGACAGGGGTACGAGCAGTACTTC.

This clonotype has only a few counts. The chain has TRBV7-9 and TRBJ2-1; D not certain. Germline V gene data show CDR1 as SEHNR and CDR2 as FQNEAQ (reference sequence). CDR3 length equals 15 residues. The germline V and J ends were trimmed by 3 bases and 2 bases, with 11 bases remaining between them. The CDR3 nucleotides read TGTGCCAGCAGCTTCGTCGGGCCAACCTACAATGAGCAGTTCTTC. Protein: CASSFVGPTYNEQFF. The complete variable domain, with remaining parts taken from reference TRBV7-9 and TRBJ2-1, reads DTGVSQNPRHKITKRGQNVTFRCDPISEHNRLYWYRQTLGQGPEFLTYFQNEAQLEKSRLLSDRFSAERPKGSFSTLEIQRTEQGDSAMYLCASSFVGPTYNEQFFGPGTRLTVL.

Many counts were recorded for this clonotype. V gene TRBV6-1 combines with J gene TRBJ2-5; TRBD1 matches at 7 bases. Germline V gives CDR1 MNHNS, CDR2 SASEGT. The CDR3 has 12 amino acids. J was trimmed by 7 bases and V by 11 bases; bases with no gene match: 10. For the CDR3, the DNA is TGTGCCGTATGGGACAGTCCAGGGACCCAGTACTTC. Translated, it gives CAVWDSPGTQYF.

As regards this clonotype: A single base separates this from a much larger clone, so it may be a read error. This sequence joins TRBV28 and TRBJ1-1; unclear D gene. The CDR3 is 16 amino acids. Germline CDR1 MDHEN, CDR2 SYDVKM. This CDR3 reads CTSSLYPRRPNTEAFF. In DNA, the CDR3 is TGTACCAGCAGTTTATACCCTAGAAGGCCGAACACTGAAGCTTTCTTT. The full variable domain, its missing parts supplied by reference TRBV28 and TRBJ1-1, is DVKVTQSSRYLVKRTGEKVFLECVQDMDHENMFWYRQDPGLGLRLIYFSYDVKMKEKGDIPEGYSVSREKKERFSLILESASTNQTSMYLCTSSLYPRRPNTEAFFGQGTRLTVV.

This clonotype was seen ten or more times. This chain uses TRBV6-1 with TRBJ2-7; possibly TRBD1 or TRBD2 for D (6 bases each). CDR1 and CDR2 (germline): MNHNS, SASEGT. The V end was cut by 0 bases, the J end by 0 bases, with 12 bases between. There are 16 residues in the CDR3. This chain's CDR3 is CASSEASGGGSYEQYF. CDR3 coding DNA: TGTGCCAGCAGTGAAGCGTCCGGGGGCGGCTCCTACGAGCAGTACTTC.

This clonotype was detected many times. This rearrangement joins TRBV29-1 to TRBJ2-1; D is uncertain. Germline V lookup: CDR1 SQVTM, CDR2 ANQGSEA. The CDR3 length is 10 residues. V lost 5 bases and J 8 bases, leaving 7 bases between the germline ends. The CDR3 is CSVLEDEQFF. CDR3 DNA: TGCAGCGTTCTAGAAGATGAGCAGTTCTTC.